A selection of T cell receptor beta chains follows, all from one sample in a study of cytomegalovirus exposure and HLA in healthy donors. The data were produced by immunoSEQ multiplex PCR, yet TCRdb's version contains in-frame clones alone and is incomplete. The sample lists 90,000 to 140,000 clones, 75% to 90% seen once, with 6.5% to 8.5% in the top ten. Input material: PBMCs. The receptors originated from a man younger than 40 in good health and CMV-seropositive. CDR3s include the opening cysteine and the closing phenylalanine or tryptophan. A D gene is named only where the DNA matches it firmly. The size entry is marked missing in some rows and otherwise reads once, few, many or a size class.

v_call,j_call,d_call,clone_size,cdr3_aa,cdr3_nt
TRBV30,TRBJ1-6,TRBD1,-,CAWSVGTGNSPLHF,TGTGCCTGGAGTGTAGGGACAGGGAACTCACCCCTCCACTTT
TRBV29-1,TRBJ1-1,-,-,CSVREQGNTEAFF,TGCAGCGTTCGGGAACAGGGAAACACTGAAGCTTTCTTT
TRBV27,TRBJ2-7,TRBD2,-,CASSLLTSGGYFYEQYF,TGTGCCAGCAGTCTTCTGACTAGCGGGGGATATTTCTACGAGCAGTACTTC
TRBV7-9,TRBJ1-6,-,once,CASSPEGRGNSPLHF,TGTGCCAGCAGCCCAGAGGGCAGGGGCAATTCACCCCTCCACTTT
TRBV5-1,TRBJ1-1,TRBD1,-,CASSGQGSLTEAFF,TGCGCCAGCAGCGGACAGGGTTCGTTAACTGAAGCTTTCTTT
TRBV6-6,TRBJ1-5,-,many,CASSYGDMNQPQHF,TGTGCCAGCAGTTACGGGGACATGAATCAGCCCCAGCATTTT
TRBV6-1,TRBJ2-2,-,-,CASSEDMNTGELFF,TGTGCCAGCAGTGAAGATATGAACACCGGGGAGCTGTTTTTT
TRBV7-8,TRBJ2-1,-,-,CASSRRQSSYNEQFF,TGTGCCAGCAGCCGTAGACAGAGCTCCTACAATGAGCAGTTCTTC
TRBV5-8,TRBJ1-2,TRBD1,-,CASSLMTGGFGGYTF,TGTGCCAGCAGCTTGATGACAGGGGGCTTTGGAGGCTACACCTTC
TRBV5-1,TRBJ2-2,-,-,CASSGRGQNTGELFF,TGCGCCAGCAGCGGCCGGGGACAGAACACCGGGGAGCTGTTTTTT
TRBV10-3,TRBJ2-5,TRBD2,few,CAISDLSSGGETQYF,TGTGCCATCAGTGATCTGTCTAGCGGGGGAGAGACCCAGTACTTC
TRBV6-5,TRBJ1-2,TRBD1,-,CASRSGTVYGYTF,TGTGCCAGCAGAAGTGGGACAGTATATGGCTACACCTTC
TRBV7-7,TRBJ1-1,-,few,CASSPPGNTEAFF,TGTGCTAGCAGCCCACCGGGGAACACTGAAGCTTTCTTT
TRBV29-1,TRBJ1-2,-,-,CSVEDQFAPFLGYTF,TGCAGCGTTGAAGATCAGTTCGCCCCGTTTCTCGGCTACACCTTC
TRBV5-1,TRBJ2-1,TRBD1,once,CATSTQGQGAYEQFF,TGCGCCACCTCCACCCAGGGACAGGGGGCATATGAGCAGTTCTTC
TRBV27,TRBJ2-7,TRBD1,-,CASSPRGGQGFAEQYF,TGTGCCAGCAGTCCCCGAGGTGGACAGGGGTTCGCCGAGCAGTACTTC
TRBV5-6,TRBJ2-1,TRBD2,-,CASSPNGGVYNEQFF,TGTGCCAGCAGCCCCAACGGGGGGGTTTACAATGAGCAGTTCTTC
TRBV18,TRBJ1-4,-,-,CASSPPGGGEKLFF,TGTGCCAGCTCACCCCCCGGGGGGGGCGAAAAACTGTTTTTT
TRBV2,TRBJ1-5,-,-,CASVPGSNQPQHF,TGTGCCAGCGTTCCAGGGAGCAATCAGCCCCAGCATTTT
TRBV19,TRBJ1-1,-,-,CASSFLPQGMVTEAFF,TGTGCCAGTAGTTTCTTACCCCAGGGTATGGTCACTGAAGCTTTCTTT
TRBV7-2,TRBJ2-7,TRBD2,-,CASSPSGGSYEQYF,TGTGCCAGCAGCCCCTCGGGGGGCTCCTACGAGCAGTACTTC
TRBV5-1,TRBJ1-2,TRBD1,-,CASSLATGPLYGYTF,TGCGCCAGCAGCCTCGCGACAGGGCCACTCTATGGCTACACCTTC
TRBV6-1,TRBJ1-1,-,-,CASSESNRRGAFF,TGTGCCAGCAGTGAATCAAACCGACGGGGAGCTTTCTTT
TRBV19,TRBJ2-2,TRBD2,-,CASKASGVGELFF,TGTGCCAGTAAGGCTAGCGGGGTCGGGGAGCTGTTTTTT
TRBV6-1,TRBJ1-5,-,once,CASSVVLFWQPQHF,TGTGCCAGCAGTGTAGTTTTGTTCTGGCAGCCCCAGCATTTT
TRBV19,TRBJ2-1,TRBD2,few,CASSVTSGGSPPWNEQFF,TGTGCCAGTAGTGTAACTAGCGGGGGGTCCCCACCTTGGAATGAGCAGTTCTTC
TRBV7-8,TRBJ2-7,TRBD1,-,CASSLLGGPYEQYF,TGTGCCAGCAGCTTACTAGGGGGCCCCTACGAGCAGTACTTC
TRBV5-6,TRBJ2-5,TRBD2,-,CASSQIAGQVETQYF,TGTGCCAGCAGCCAAATAGCGGGGCAGGTAGAGACCCAGTACTTC
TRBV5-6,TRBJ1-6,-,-,CASSLPGHGNSPLHF,TGTGCCAGCAGCTTGCCGGGACACGGGAATTCACCCCTCCACTTT
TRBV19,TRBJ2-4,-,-,CASYGRGVAKNIQYF,TGTGCCAGCTACGGTAGAGGAGTAGCCAAAAACATTCAGTACTTC
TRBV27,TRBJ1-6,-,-,CASSPRSRVYNSPLHF,TGTGCCAGCAGTCCAAGGTCGCGGGTCTATAATTCACCCCTCCACTTT
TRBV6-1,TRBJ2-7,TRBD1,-,CASSQGAVGYEQYF,TGTGCCAGCAGCCAGGGGGCCGTGGGATACGAGCAGTACTTC
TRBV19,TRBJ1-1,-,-,CASSPTANTEAFF,TGTGCCAGTAGTCCTACAGCAAACACTGAAGCTTTCTTT
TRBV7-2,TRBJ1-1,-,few,CASSLGYGGKRDTEAFF,TGTGCCAGCAGCTTAGGATACGGGGGTAAAAGGGACACTGAAGCTTTCTTT
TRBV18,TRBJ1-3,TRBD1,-,CASSGDRGEIFGNTIYF,TGTGCCAGCTCAGGTGACAGGGGAGAAATCTTCGGAAACACCATATATTTT
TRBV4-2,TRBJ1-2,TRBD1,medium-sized,CASSPDRGFSGGYTF,TGTGCCAGCAGCCCGGACAGGGGGTTTTCAGGAGGCTACACCTTC
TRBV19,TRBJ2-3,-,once,CASSPTAADTQYF,TGTGCCAGTAGTCCGACTGCGGCAGATACGCAGTATTTT
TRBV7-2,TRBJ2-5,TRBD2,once,CASSPRGGGRETQYF,TGTGCCAGCAGCCCAAGGGGCGGGGGACGGGAGACCCAGTACTTC
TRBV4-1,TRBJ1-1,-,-,CASSRNAVNTEAFF,TGCGCCAGCAGCCGCAACGCAGTGAACACTGAAGCTTTCTTT
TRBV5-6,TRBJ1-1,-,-,CASSLGPSTEAFF,TGTGCCAGCAGCTTGGGTCCCAGCACTGAAGCTTTCTTT
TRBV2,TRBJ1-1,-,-,CASSERGRRVWSGPNTEAFF,TGTGCCAGCAGTGAACGAGGGAGGAGAGTTTGGTCGGGCCCGAACACTGAAGCTTTCTTT
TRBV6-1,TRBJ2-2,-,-,CASSEARGVIGELFF,TGTGCCAGCAGTGAAGCCAGGGGGGTCATCGGGGAGCTGTTTTTT
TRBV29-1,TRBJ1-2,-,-,CSVGDRNYGYTF,TGCAGCGTGGGAGACCGTAACTATGGCTACACCTTC
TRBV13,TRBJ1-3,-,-,CASSLEGVGAPTSGNTIYF,TGTGCCAGCAGCTTAGAGGGGGTGGGGGCGCCAACCTCTGGAAACACCATATATTTT
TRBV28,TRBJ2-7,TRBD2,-,CASSSRGGGSYEQYF,TGTGCCAGCAGTTCACGCGGGGGTGGCTCCTACGAGCAGTACTTC
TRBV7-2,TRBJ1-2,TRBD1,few,CASSPYQTGEHGYTF,TGTGCCAGCAGCCCGTACCAAACAGGGGAGCATGGCTACACCTTC
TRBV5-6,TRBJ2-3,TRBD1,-,CASSEDRGWGTDTQYF,TGTGCCAGCAGCGAGGACAGGGGGTGGGGCACAGATACGCAGTATTTT
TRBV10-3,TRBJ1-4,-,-,CAISDLGGGDEKLFF,TGTGCCATCAGTGACCTCGGGGGTGGCGATGAAAAACTGTTTTTT
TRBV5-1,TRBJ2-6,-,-,CASSLNFPGGNVLTF,TGCGCCAGCAGTTTAAATTTTCCAGGTGGCAACGTCCTGACTTTC
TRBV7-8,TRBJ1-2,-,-,CASSHNYDAGADYGYTF,TGTGCTAGCAGCCATAATTACGACGCGGGGGCAGATTATGGCTACACCTTC
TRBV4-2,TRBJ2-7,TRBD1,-,CASSQEGQGLYEQYF,TGTGCCAGCAGCCAAGAAGGACAGGGGCTCTACGAGCAGTACTTC
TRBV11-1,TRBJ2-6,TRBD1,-,CASNPTGGTGANVLTF,TGTGCCAGCAACCCGACAGGGGGAACTGGGGCCAACGTCCTGACTTTC